Shown below are 9 T cell receptor beta chains from a single sample sequenced in a study of PD-L1 blockade in urothelial cancer. Clones were read by immunoSEQ multiplex PCR, and TCRdb kept only the in-frame ones, dropping some. The table includes tens of thousands of clones, 65% to 90% detected once. Regarding time point: pretreatment peripheral blood. This specimen was PBMCs, taken around atezolizumab (anti-PD-L1) treatment. The receptor set was obtained from a man between 70 and 80 years old with urothelial cancer.

The CDR3 here is CASSLWETGSANEKLFF. The DNA for the CDR3 is TGTGCCAGCAGTTTATGGGAGACAGGGTCGGCTAATGAAAAACTGTTTTTT. The chain employs TRBV28 and TRBJ1-4; 7 nucleotides agree with TRBD1. Per germline, CDR1 MDHEN and CDR2 SYDVKM. J gave up 3 bases and V 0 bases, and 7 bases lay outside the gene matches. The CDR3 consists of 17 residues.

The V gene is TRBV7-6, the J gene TRBJ2-7; 7 bases map to TRBD1. The germline V gene encodes CDR1 SGHVS and CDR2 FNYEAQ. The CDR3 contains 15 residues. V dropped 5 bases and J dropped 0; count of bases not matched to a gene: 7. CDR3 nucleotide sequence: TGTGCCAGCAGCCTAGAGGGACAGAGCTCCTACGAGCAGTACTTC. Residues: CASSLEGQSSYEQYF.

The V and J genes are TRBV7-9 and TRBJ2-7; 7 bases match TRBD1. The CDR3 sequence is 14 residues long. The junction had 4 bases not matched to a gene; V was cut back by 5 bases and J by 0 bases. Germline assignment: CDR1 SEHNR and CDR2 FQNEAQ (reference sequence). The CDR3 DNA is TGTGCCAGCAGCGAGGACAGGACCTCCTACGAGCAGTACTTC. Translated, it gives CASSEDRTSYEQYF. The complete variable domain, with remaining parts taken from reference TRBV7-9 and TRBJ2-7, reads DTGVSQNPRHKITKRGQNVTFRCDPISEHNRLYWYRQTLGQGPEFLTYFQNEAQLEKSRLLSDRFSAERPKGSFSTLEIQRTEQGDSAMYLCASSEDRTSYEQYFGPGTRLTVT.

This chain links TRBV5-1 with TRBJ2-3, with 9 bases matching TRBD2. The V and J ends lost 4 bases and 1 base, in that order; junction bases with no gene match: 13. This CDR3 has 18 residues. The germline V gene has CDR1 SGHRS and CDR2 YFSETQ. The CDR3 sequence is CASSPGIAGAIGTDTQYF. The CDR3, as DNA: TGCGCCAGCAGCCCGGGAATAGCGGGAGCTATAGGCACAGATACGCAGTATTTT.

The chain couples TRBV27 to TRBJ2-2; maybe TRBD2 (6 bases). The CDR3 is 16 residues long. V was pared by 0 bases and J by 6 bases, with 14 bases between. Germline CDR1 is MNHEY and CDR2 is SMNVEV (reference sequence). DNA for the CDR3: TGTGCCAGCAGTTTATCGGCGGGATATAAACCCGGGGAGCTGTTTTTT. Its protein product is CASSLSAGYKPGELFF.

This chain links TRBV5-1 with TRBJ2-2; tentatively, D is TRBD1 (5 bases). There are 15 residues in the CDR3. The germline CDR1 and CDR2 sequences are SGHRS and YFSETQ. Trimming took 3 bases from V and 0 from J, leaving 9 bases between them. The CDR3 DNA reads as TGCGCCAGCAGCTACAGGACCGCGAACACCGGGGAGCTGTTTTTT. Translating gives CASSYRTANTGELFF. The complete variable domain, with remaining parts taken from reference TRBV5-1 and TRBJ2-2, reads KAGVTQTPRYLIKTRGQQVTLSCSPISGHRSVSWYQQTPGQGLQFLFEYFSETQRNKGNFPGRFSGRQFSNSRSEMNVSTLELGDSALYLCASSYRTANTGELFFGEGSRLTVL.

This clone was seen only a few times. The chain joins TRBV6-5 to TRBJ1-5; possible D gene TRBD1, 5 bases. Germline CDR1 is MNHEY and CDR2 is SVGAGI. The CDR3 is made up of 14 amino acids. Deletions cut 2 bases from V and 3 bases from J, with 8 bases between. This CDR3 reads CASSYDRLNQPQHF. CDR3 DNA sequence: TGTGCCAGCAGTTACGACAGACTCAATCAGCCCCAGCATTTT.

This clone has only a few counts. The chain couples TRBV11-2 to TRBJ2-1; a possible D gene is TRBD2 (6 bases). Trimming removed 5 bases from V and 7 bases from J, with 12 bases in between. Germline V gives CDR1 SGHAT, CDR2 FQNNGV. The CDR3 runs 13 residues. The chain's CDR3 is CASSPGGSNEQFF. CDR3 sequence (DNA): TGTGCCAGCAGCCCCGGAGGGTCGAATGAGCAGTTCTTC.

This clone was detected only once. The chain has TRBV9 and TRBJ1-3; tentative D call: TRBD1 (5 bases). The ends were cut back, 3 bases at V and 0 bases at J, with 13 bases in the middle. The germline gives CDR1 SGDLS, CDR2 YYNGEE. The CDR3 spans 16 residues. The CDR3 reads CASSEGRSRSGNTIYF. In DNA, the CDR3 is TGTGCCAGCAGCGAGGGGCGCAGTCGCTCTGGAAACACCATATATTTT.